This is a list of T cell receptor beta chains from one sample in a study of blood T cell repertoires in COVID-19. Method: immunoSEQ multiplex PCR; TCRdb's copy keeps in-frame clones and lacks some. The top ten hold about 11% of the sample, which has 90,000 to 150,000 clones, roughly 85% seen once. The sequenced sample consisted of peripheral blood. The source of these receptors is a man aged 80 or over with acute or convalescent COVID-19. Each CDR3 is given with its conserved first and last residue. D genes are given only for firm matches. The size of a clone is reported for some rows only, either as once, few or many, or as a class for expanded clones.

CDR3nt: TGCGCCAGCAGCCCCGGGACAGGGGAAAGGTTGACTAATGAAAAACTGTTTTTT; CDR3aa: CASSPGTGERLTNEKLFF; len: 18; j_gene: TRBJ1-4; v_gene: TRBV5-1; d_gene: TRBD1; abundance: once
CDR3nt: TGTGCCAGTAGTAGAGGGGGCGGATACTATGGCTACACCTTC; CDR3aa: CASSRGGGYYGYTF; len: 14; j_gene: TRBJ1-2; v_gene: TRBV19; d_gene: TRBD1; abundance: NA
CDR3nt: TGTGCCAGCTCTCAGGGGACCGAAGAAAAACTGTTTTTT; CDR3aa: CASSQGTEEKLFF; len: 13; j_gene: TRBJ1-4; v_gene: TRBV18; d_gene: NA; abundance: NA
CDR3nt: TGTGCCAGCTCAACGTACAGGGCGGACTATGGCTACACCTTC; CDR3aa: CASSTYRADYGYTF; len: 14; j_gene: TRBJ1-2; v_gene: TRBV18; d_gene: NA; abundance: NA
CDR3nt: TGTGCCAGCAGCTTTCGGGGGGATAATTCACCCCTCCACTTT; CDR3aa: CASSFRGDNSPLHF; len: 14; j_gene: TRBJ1-6; v_gene: TRBV5-8; d_gene: NA; abundance: NA
CDR3nt: TGTGCCAGTACACCCCGTTGGACTAGCGGGGGCGACCAAGAGACCCAGTACTTC; CDR3aa: CASTPRWTSGGDQETQYF; len: 18; j_gene: TRBJ2-5; v_gene: TRBV25-1; d_gene: TRBD2; abundance: NA
CDR3nt: TGTGCCAGCAGCTTAACAGGGGCGGAGGGCTACACCTTC; CDR3aa: CASSLTGAEGYTF; len: 13; j_gene: TRBJ1-2; v_gene: TRBV7-3; d_gene: NA; abundance: NA
CDR3nt: TGTGCCAGAAGCAGAACAGTTGACACCATATATTTT; CDR3aa: CARSRTVDTIYF; len: 12; j_gene: TRBJ1-3; v_gene: TRBV5-3; d_gene: NA; abundance: NA
CDR3nt: TGCGCCAGCAGCCAAGGGGACAGATTCTATAATTCACCCCTCCACTTT; CDR3aa: CASSQGDRFYNSPLHF; len: 16; j_gene: TRBJ1-6; v_gene: TRBV4-3; d_gene: TRBD1; abundance: NA
CDR3nt: TGTGCCAGCAGCTCCGACAGGGTGGGGAACACTGAAGCTTTCTTT; CDR3aa: CASSSDRVGNTEAFF; len: 15; j_gene: TRBJ1-1; v_gene: TRBV7-9; d_gene: TRBD1; abundance: NA
CDR3nt: TGTGCCAGCAGCCAGGGACAGGGGCGGGGAGCTTTCTTT; CDR3aa: CASSQGQGRGAFF; len: 13; j_gene: TRBJ1-1; v_gene: TRBV6-6; d_gene: TRBD1; abundance: NA
CDR3nt: TGTGCCAGCAGTGACCTACGAAGGACAGGGTGGCACGAGCAGTACTTC; CDR3aa: CASSDLRRTGWHEQYF; len: 16; j_gene: TRBJ2-7; v_gene: TRBV6-4; d_gene: TRBD1; abundance: NA
CDR3nt: TGTGCCACCAGCGATGTCCGGGGGACGAATGAGCAGTTCTTC; CDR3aa: CATSDVRGTNEQFF; len: 14; j_gene: TRBJ2-1; v_gene: TRBV24-1; d_gene: NA; abundance: NA
CDR3nt: TGTGCCAGCAGTACACCTAACTATGGCTACACCTTC; CDR3aa: CASSTPNYGYTF; len: 12; j_gene: TRBJ1-2; v_gene: TRBV28; d_gene: NA; abundance: NA
CDR3nt: TGTGCCAGCAGCTTAGACAGACAGGGGACGGGTGAGCAGTTCTTC; CDR3aa: CASSLDRQGTGEQFF; len: 15; j_gene: TRBJ2-1; v_gene: TRBV7-9; d_gene: TRBD1; abundance: NA
CDR3nt: TGTGCCAGCCTCTCCCTCCAGGACAATGAGCAGTTCTTC; CDR3aa: CASLSLQDNEQFF; len: 13; j_gene: TRBJ2-1; v_gene: TRBV19; d_gene: NA; abundance: NA
CDR3nt: TGTGCCAGTAGTGAACAGGAGAACACTGAAGCTTTCTTT; CDR3aa: CASSEQENTEAFF; len: 13; j_gene: TRBJ1-1; v_gene: TRBV19; d_gene: NA; abundance: NA
CDR3nt: TGTGCCAGCAGCAGACCACAGGGGTACGGCTACACCTTC; CDR3aa: CASSRPQGYGYTF; len: 13; j_gene: TRBJ1-2; v_gene: TRBV11-1; d_gene: TRBD1; abundance: NA
CDR3nt: TGTGCCAGCAGATCGGGGTTCTCAACTGCCAAAAACATTCAGTACTTC; CDR3aa: CASRSGFSTAKNIQYF; len: 16; j_gene: TRBJ2-4; v_gene: TRBV3-1/TRBV3-2; d_gene: NA; abundance: NA
CDR3nt: TGTGCCAGCAGCGTAGGTATAGGCAGGGGGCTAGAGACCCAGTACTTC; CDR3aa: CASSVGIGRGLETQYF; len: 16; j_gene: TRBJ2-5; v_gene: TRBV9; d_gene: TRBD1; abundance: NA
CDR3nt: TGTGCCAGCAGCTTGGGACTAGCGGGAAATGAGCAGTTCTTC; CDR3aa: CASSLGLAGNEQFF; len: 14; j_gene: TRBJ2-1; v_gene: TRBV5-5; d_gene: TRBD2; abundance: NA
CDR3nt: TGTGCCAGCACCTCTTGGGGGAGGAATGAGCAGTTCTTC; CDR3aa: CASTSWGRNEQFF; len: 13; j_gene: TRBJ2-1; v_gene: TRBV7-2; d_gene: NA; abundance: NA
CDR3nt: TGCAGCGTTGAAGGGGGACAGGGTCTCGAGCAGTACTTC; CDR3aa: CSVEGGQGLEQYF; len: 13; j_gene: TRBJ2-7; v_gene: TRBV29-1; d_gene: TRBD1; abundance: NA
CDR3nt: TGTGCCAGCAGTCCGTGGGGAGCGGGAGGGTCCTACGAGCAGTACTTC; CDR3aa: CASSPWGAGGSYEQYF; len: 16; j_gene: TRBJ2-7; v_gene: TRBV6-2/TRBV6-3; d_gene: TRBD2; abundance: NA
CDR3nt: TGTGCCAGCACCCGAGGGTTATTGAACACTGAAGCTTTCTTT; CDR3aa: CASTRGLLNTEAFF; len: 14; j_gene: TRBJ1-1; v_gene: TRBV28; d_gene: NA; abundance: once
CDR3nt: TGCAGCGTTGGACAACGCCCCGGGGAGCTGTTTTTT; CDR3aa: CSVGQRPGELFF; len: 12; j_gene: TRBJ2-2; v_gene: TRBV29-1; d_gene: NA; abundance: NA
CDR3nt: TGTGCCAGCAGCTCTTTCCCTTGGACGGACACCTACGAGCAGTACTTC; CDR3aa: CASSSFPWTDTYEQYF; len: 16; j_gene: TRBJ2-7; v_gene: TRBV21-1; d_gene: NA; abundance: NA
CDR3nt: TGTGCCATCCCGAAAGGTGACTTGACCGGGGAGCTGTTTTTT; CDR3aa: CAIPKGDLTGELFF; len: 14; j_gene: TRBJ2-2; v_gene: TRBV10-3; d_gene: NA; abundance: once
CDR3nt: TGTGCCAGCACCCCGTTCAGGGGGCGAGCTTTCTTT; CDR3aa: CASTPFRGRAFF; len: 12; j_gene: TRBJ1-1; v_gene: TRBV12-3/TRBV12-4; d_gene: TRBD1; abundance: NA
CDR3nt: TGCGCCAGCAGTCAGGGACAGGCTAACACTGAAGCTTTCTTT; CDR3aa: CASSQGQANTEAFF; len: 14; j_gene: TRBJ1-1; v_gene: TRBV4-1; d_gene: TRBD1; abundance: NA
CDR3nt: TGTGCCAGCAGTTTACAGGGTCTAAGTAAAACTTTCTTT; CDR3aa: CASSLQGLSKTFF; len: 13; j_gene: TRBJ1-1; v_gene: TRBV6-5; d_gene: NA; abundance: NA
CDR3nt: TGTGCCAGCAGCTCCCGACAGGGGTCACCCTCTGGAAACACCATATATTTT; CDR3aa: CASSSRQGSPSGNTIYF; len: 17; j_gene: TRBJ1-3; v_gene: TRBV7-2; d_gene: TRBD1; abundance: NA
CDR3nt: TGTGCCAGCACTCTGGGGGGGCTAGACACAGATACGCAGTATTTT; CDR3aa: CASTLGGLDTDTQYF; len: 15; j_gene: TRBJ2-3; v_gene: TRBV6-5; d_gene: NA; abundance: NA